This TCR beta chain was recorded in a study of T cells after yellow fever vaccination. Universal primer sites and UMIs were introduced during 5'RACE template-switching synthesis of TCR cDNA. TCRdb called the 5' RACE reads again in MiXCR, with one record for every CDR3 protein. The sample records more than 3,500 distinct CDR3 sequences, roughly 8% being singletons. This clonotype was detected many times. Sample: PBMCs, either bulk or a sorted T-cell subset (CD4+, CD8+, memory, or dextramer-sorted; not recorded which), taken more than 35 days after the first yellow fever vaccination. The receptor was isolated from a man between 18 and 29 years old who received the YFV17D yellow fever vaccine.

CDR3 sequence: CASSLVRRNYGYTF. In nucleotides, the CDR3 is TGCGCCAGCAGCTTGGTACGGCGGAACTATGGCTACACCTTC. The chain has TRBV5-1 and TRBJ1-2; D not certain. The V gene's germline CDR1 is SGHRS and CDR2 YFSETQ. This CDR3 has 14 amino acids. The V and J ends lost 0 bases and 2 bases respectively, with 8 bases between them.